The rows below give T cell receptor beta chains drawn from one sample of a study of identical twins. Each CDR3 protein gets one entry after TCRdb re-called the 5' RACE reads with MiXCR. The sample shows 350,000 to 500,000 distinct CDR3 sequences, roughly 18% of them seen only once. The source material was naive T cells sorted from blood. The receptors come from a man aged 50-60 years in good health. The CDR3 runs from the conserved cysteine through the conserved F or W. D genes are given only for firm matches. Some rows have no size entry. The others give once, few or many, or a class for an expanded clone.

d_gene: .
abundance: .
j_gene: TRBJ2-7
v_gene: TRBV7-2
CDR3nt: TGTGCCAGCAGCTTAGCGTGGGGCAGCTACGAGCAGTACTTC
CDR3aa: CASSLAWGSYEQYF

d_gene: .
abundance: .
j_gene: TRBJ1-6
v_gene: TRBV12-3/TRBV12-4
CDR3nt: TGTGCCAGCAGTTTTTCAGGAAATAATTCACCCCTCCACTTT
CDR3aa: CASSFSGNNSPLHF

d_gene: .
abundance: many
j_gene: TRBJ2-7
v_gene: TRBV28
CDR3nt: TGTGCCAGCAGATCACCGGGACAAGGCTCCTACGAGCAGTACTTC
CDR3aa: CASRSPGQGSYEQYF

d_gene: .
abundance: few
j_gene: TRBJ2-2
v_gene: TRBV18
CDR3nt: TGTGCCAGCTCACCCCAAACCAAGAACACCGGGGAGCTGTTTTTT
CDR3aa: CASSPQTKNTGELFF

d_gene: TRBD1
abundance: many
j_gene: TRBJ2-2
v_gene: TRBV29-1
CDR3nt: TGCAGCCCCTATGAAGGGGACAGCAAGAACACCGGGGAGCTGTTTTTT
CDR3aa: CSPYEGDSKNTGELFF

d_gene: TRBD2
abundance: few
j_gene: TRBJ2-7
v_gene: TRBV7-8
CDR3nt: TGTGCCAGCAGCTTAGAGAGGGATTCCGTGACTAGCGGGAGAGCGTACGAGCAGTACTTC
CDR3aa: CASSLERDSVTSGRAYEQYF

d_gene: TRBD1
abundance: few
j_gene: TRBJ2-5
v_gene: TRBV10-3
CDR3nt: TGTGCCATCAGTGATGGGCAGGGGGCGTACCAAGAGACCCAGTACTTC
CDR3aa: CAISDGQGAYQETQYF

d_gene: TRBD1
abundance: few
j_gene: TRBJ2-5
v_gene: TRBV24-1
CDR3nt: TGTGCCACCAGTGAATCCCCGGGACAGCAAGAGACCCAGTACTTC
CDR3aa: CATSESPGQQETQYF

d_gene: TRBD2
abundance: .
j_gene: TRBJ2-1
v_gene: TRBV29-1
CDR3nt: TGCAGCGTTGAGGCTAGCGGGAGCCGGTACAATGAGCAGTTCTTC
CDR3aa: CSVEASGSRYNEQFF

d_gene: .
abundance: many
j_gene: TRBJ2-2
v_gene: TRBV7-2
CDR3nt: TGTGCCAGCAGCCCTCTAATGAGCGGGGAGCTGTTTTTT
CDR3aa: CASSPLMSGELFF

d_gene: TRBD1
abundance: .
j_gene: TRBJ2-1
v_gene: TRBV4-3
CDR3nt: TGCGCCAGCAGCCAAGTCGACAGGGGGCTCGATGAGCAGTTCTTC
CDR3aa: CASSQVDRGLDEQFF

d_gene: .
abundance: .
j_gene: TRBJ2-5
v_gene: TRBV29-1
CDR3nt: TGCAGCGTCTCGTCACAGGGAGGAGAGACCCAGTACTTC
CDR3aa: CSVSSQGGETQYF